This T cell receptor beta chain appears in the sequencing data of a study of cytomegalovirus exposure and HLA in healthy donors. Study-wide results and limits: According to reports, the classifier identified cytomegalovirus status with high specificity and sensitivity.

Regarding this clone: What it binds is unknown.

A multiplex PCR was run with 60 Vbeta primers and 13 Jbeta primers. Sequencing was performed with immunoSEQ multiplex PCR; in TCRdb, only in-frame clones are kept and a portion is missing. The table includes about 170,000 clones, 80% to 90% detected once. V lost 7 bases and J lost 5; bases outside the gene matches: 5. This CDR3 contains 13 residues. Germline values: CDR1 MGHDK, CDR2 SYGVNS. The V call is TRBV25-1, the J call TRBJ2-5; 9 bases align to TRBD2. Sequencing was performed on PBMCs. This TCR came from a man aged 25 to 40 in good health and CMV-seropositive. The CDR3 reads CASTGLAAETQYF. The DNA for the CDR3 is TGTGCCAGCACGGGACTAGCAGCGGAGACCCAGTACTTC. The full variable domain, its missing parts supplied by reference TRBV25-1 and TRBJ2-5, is EADIYQTPRYLVIGTGKKITLECSQTMGHDKMYWYQQDPGMELHLIHYSYGVNSTEKGDLSSESTVSRIRTEHFPLTLESARPSHTSQYLCASTGLAAETQYFGPGTRLLVL.